This entry is about one T cell receptor beta chain. These data belong to a study of cytomegalovirus exposure and HLA in healthy donors. PCR was performed using 60 Vbeta and 13 Jbeta primers. The protocol was immunoSEQ multiplex PCR, while the TCRdb copy is restricted to in-frame clones and leaves out a portion. In the table there are some 97,000 clones, 75% of which are singletons. The TCR sequence derives from a woman aged 18-35 years in good health and CMV-seropositive. The specimen sequenced was PBMCs.

Written as DNA, the CDR3 is TGTGCCAGCTCACCGAGGGCTAGCGGGACTAACGAGCAGTACTTC. Encoded protein: CASSPRASGTNEQYF. The V call is TRBV18, the J call TRBJ2-7; 9 positions match TRBD2. Trimming at V came to 3 bases and at J to 5 bases, leaving 8 bases not matched to a gene. The CDR3 runs 15 residues. Germline lookup yields CDR1 KGHSH and CDR2 LQKENI.